The present T cell receptor (beta chain) was sequenced within a study of response to subunit inactivated influenza vaccine. Study conclusions and caveats: The authors proposed limited new T cell recruitment per seasonal influenza vaccination.

From the RT-PCR reads, TCRdb called clonotypes with MiXCR, one entry per CDR3 protein. The table lists hundreds of thousands of distinct CDR3 sequences, about 10% of them singletons, with about a tenth in the top ten. From germline, CDR1 is DFQATT and CDR2 SNEGSKA (reference sequence). With 3 bases removed from V and 2 bases from J, the gap between germline ends came to 5 bases. The CDR3 is 11 residues long. This clonotype was seen a few times. What it recognizes is unknown. This chain joins TRBV20-1 and TRBJ2-7; D call uncertain. The TCR sequence derives from a man between 50 and 59 years old who received an inactivated influenza vaccine. This specimen was PBMCs from blood, taken on the day of vaccination. The CDR3 loop is CSARATYEQYF. The CDR3 DNA reads as TGCAGTGCTAGGGCCACCTACGAGCAGTACTTC.